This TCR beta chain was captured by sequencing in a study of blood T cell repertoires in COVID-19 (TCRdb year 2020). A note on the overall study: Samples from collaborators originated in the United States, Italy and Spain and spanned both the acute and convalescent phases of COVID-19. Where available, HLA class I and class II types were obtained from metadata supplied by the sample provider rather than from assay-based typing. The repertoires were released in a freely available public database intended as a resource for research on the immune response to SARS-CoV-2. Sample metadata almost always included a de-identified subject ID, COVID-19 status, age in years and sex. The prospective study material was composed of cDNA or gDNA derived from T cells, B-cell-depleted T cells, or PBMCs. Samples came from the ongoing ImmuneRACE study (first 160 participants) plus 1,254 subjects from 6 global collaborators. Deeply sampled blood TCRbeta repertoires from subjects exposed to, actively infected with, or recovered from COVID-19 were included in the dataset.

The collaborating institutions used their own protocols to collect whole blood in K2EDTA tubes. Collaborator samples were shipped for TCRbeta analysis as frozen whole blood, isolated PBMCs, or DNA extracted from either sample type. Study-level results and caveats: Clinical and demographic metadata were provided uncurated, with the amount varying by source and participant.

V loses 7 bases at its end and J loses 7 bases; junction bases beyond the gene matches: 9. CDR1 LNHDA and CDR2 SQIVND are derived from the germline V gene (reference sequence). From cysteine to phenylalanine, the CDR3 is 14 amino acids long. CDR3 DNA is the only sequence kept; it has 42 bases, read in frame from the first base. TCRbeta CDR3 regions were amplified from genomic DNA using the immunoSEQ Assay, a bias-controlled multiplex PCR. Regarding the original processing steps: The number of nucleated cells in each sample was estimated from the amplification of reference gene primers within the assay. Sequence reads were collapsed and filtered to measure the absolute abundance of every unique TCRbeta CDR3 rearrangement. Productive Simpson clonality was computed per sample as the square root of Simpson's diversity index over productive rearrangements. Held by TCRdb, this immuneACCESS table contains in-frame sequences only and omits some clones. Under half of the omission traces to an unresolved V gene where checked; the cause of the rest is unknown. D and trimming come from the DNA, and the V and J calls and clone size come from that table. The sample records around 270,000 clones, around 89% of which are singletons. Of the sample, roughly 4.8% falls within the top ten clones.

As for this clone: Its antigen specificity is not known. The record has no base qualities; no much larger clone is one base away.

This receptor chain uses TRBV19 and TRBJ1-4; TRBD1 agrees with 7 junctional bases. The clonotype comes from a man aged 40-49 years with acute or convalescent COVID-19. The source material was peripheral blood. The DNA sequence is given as TGTGCCAGTATGGGGCGACAGGGCGGTGAAAAACTGTTTTTT. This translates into CASMGRQGGEKLFF. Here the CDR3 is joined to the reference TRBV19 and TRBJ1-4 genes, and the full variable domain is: DGGITQSPKYLFRKEGQNVTLSCEQNLNHDAMYWYRQDPGQGLRLIYYSQIVNDFQKGDIAEGYSVSREKKESFPLTVTSAQKNPTAFYLCASMGRQGGEKLFFGSGTQLSVL.